The rows below give T cell receptor beta chains drawn from one sample of a study of response to subunit inactivated influenza vaccine. TCRdb re-analysed the RT-PCR reads in MiXCR, keeping a single row per CDR3 protein. The table records 500,000 to 750,000 distinct CDR3 sequences, 11% to 15% of them present only once. The specimen comprised PBMCs from blood, sampled roughly 13 days after vaccination. The receptors shown here come from a man aged 50 or older who received an inactivated influenza vaccine. Both conserved end residues are part of each CDR3. Fields, in order: D gene, V gene, clone size, J gene, CDR3 DNA, CDR3 protein. A D gene is named only where the DNA matches it firmly. Size is stated for part of the rows, as once, few or many counts, or as a class when the clone is expanded.

D gene: TRBD1
V gene: TRBV7-2
clone size: few
J gene: TRBJ1-1
CDR3 DNA: TGTGCCAGCAGTTCTAACAGGGGTTCGGACACTGAAGCTTTCTTT
CDR3 protein: CASSSNRGSDTEAFF

D gene: TRBD2
V gene: TRBV20-1
clone size: many
J gene: TRBJ2-2
CDR3 DNA: TGCAGTGCAGCCGGGACTAGAAACACCGGGGAGCTGTTTTTT
CDR3 protein: CSAAGTRNTGELFF

D gene: NA
V gene: TRBV5-5
clone size: many
J gene: TRBJ2-2
CDR3 DNA: TGTGCCAGCAGCTTGGTGCCCAGGGTGGACACCGGGGAGCTGTTTTTT
CDR3 protein: CASSLVPRVDTGELFF

D gene: TRBD1
V gene: TRBV6-1
clone size: NA
J gene: TRBJ1-1
CDR3 DNA: TGTGCCAGCAGTACGGACAGGGTCGCCACTGAAGCTTTCTTT
CDR3 protein: CASSTDRVATEAFF

D gene: TRBD1
V gene: TRBV12-3/TRBV12-4
clone size: few
J gene: TRBJ1-2
CDR3 DNA: TGTGCCAGCAGTTTACAGATGACAGGGCTGACTGGCTACACCTTC
CDR3 protein: CASSLQMTGLTGYTF

D gene: NA
V gene: TRBV27
clone size: few
J gene: TRBJ1-2
CDR3 DNA: TGTGCCAGCAGTTTACATAGAAATAACTATGGCTACACCTTC
CDR3 protein: CASSLHRNNYGYTF

D gene: TRBD1
V gene: TRBV11-3
clone size: many
J gene: TRBJ2-3
CDR3 DNA: TGTGCCAGCAGCTCGGGGACAGGCACAGATACGCAGTATTTT
CDR3 protein: CASSSGTGTDTQYF

D gene: TRBD2
V gene: TRBV12-3/TRBV12-4
clone size: NA
J gene: TRBJ2-3
CDR3 DNA: TGTGCCAGCAGTCCCCGGGGTAGCGGGAACACAGATACGCAGTATTTT
CDR3 protein: CASSPRGSGNTDTQYF

D gene: NA
V gene: TRBV4-3
clone size: NA
J gene: TRBJ1-2
CDR3 DNA: TGCGCCAGCAGCCAAGATCCAGGGAGGGCTAACTATGGCTACACCTTC
CDR3 protein: CASSQDPGRANYGYTF

D gene: NA
V gene: TRBV12-3/TRBV12-4
clone size: few
J gene: TRBJ2-1
CDR3 DNA: TGTGCCAGCACCCCCCTAGCTCCCTCTTACAATGAGCAGTTCTTC
CDR3 protein: CASTPLAPSYNEQFF

D gene: NA
V gene: TRBV14
clone size: few
J gene: TRBJ1-2
CDR3 DNA: TGTGCCAGCAGCCGCGGGACGCCGAACTATGGCTACACCTTC
CDR3 protein: CASSRGTPNYGYTF

D gene: NA
V gene: TRBV29-1
clone size: few
J gene: TRBJ1-6
CDR3 DNA: TGCAGCGCTGGGACGGAGGCCCTGTCTAATTCACCCCTCCACTTT
CDR3 protein: CSAGTEALSNSPLHF

D gene: NA
V gene: TRBV24-1
clone size: NA
J gene: TRBJ2-1
CDR3 DNA: TGTGCCACCAGTGCTCAGGCGGGATCCCATGAGCAGTTCTTC
CDR3 protein: CATSAQAGSHEQFF

D gene: TRBD1
V gene: TRBV2
clone size: NA
J gene: TRBJ2-7
CDR3 DNA: TGTGCCAGCAGTGCCCCCGGGACAGCGAAAGTACAGTACTTC
CDR3 protein: CASSAPGTAKVQYF